The clone carrying this T cell receptor beta chain was counted a few times. The target antigen is unknown. TCRdb re-derived calls from the 5' RACE reads in MiXCR, one entry per CDR3 protein. The top ten hold roughly a third of the sample, which has tens of thousands of distinct CDR3 sequences, around 6.9% seen once. These data belong to a study of T cells after yellow fever vaccination. Study information: It was SMART-Seq v4 Ultra Low Input that prepared the fractions with low cell numbers. Points from the study as a whole: Post-booster repertoires again held most primary-vaccination clones (around 95% CD4, over 80% CD8).

The length of the CDR3 is 15 residues. Germline CDR1 is MNHEY and CDR2 is SVGEGT. V lost 6 bases and J lost 8; bases outside the gene matches: 9. The material sequenced was CD8+ T cells sorted from PBMCs, taken roughly 5 days after the first yellow fever vaccination. The chain employs TRBV6-2 or TRBV6-3 and TRBJ2-1; 11 nucleotides align to TRBD1. The receptor was derived from a man younger than 35 who received the YFV17D yellow fever vaccine. The CDR3 DNA reads TGTGCCAGCAGAAACCCGGGACAGGGGGTCGATGAGCAGTTCTTC. It is translated as CASRNPGQGVDEQFF.